This T cell receptor beta chain was captured by sequencing in a study of T-cell reconstitution after alpha-beta-depleted transplantation in children. Study-level points and caveats: After one year, T-cell counts and TCRbeta diversity mostly came from new T cells.

Unique molecular identifiers were used in preparing the TCRbeta library. Via MiXCR, TCRdb re-called the PCR reads, giving one row per CDR3 protein. The table has 250,000 to 300,000 distinct CDR3 sequences, around 10% seen once. This clonotype was observed at least ten times. Its target is not known. In germline, CDR1 is SEHNR, CDR2 FQNEAQ (reference sequence). CDR3 length: 16 amino acids. The germline V and J ends were trimmed by 7 bases and 0 bases, with 17 bases remaining between them. The source material was peripheral blood, sampled 180 days after TCRalphabeta/CD19-depleted stem cell transplant. V usage is TRBV7-9 and J usage is TRBJ2-3, with D maybe TRBD2 (6 bases). The sequence was obtained from a male patient between 2 and 15 years old who had a stem cell transplant for chronic granulomatous disease, so the T cells may come from the graft donor. CDR3 nucleotide sequence: TGTGCCAGCACCGTAAATAGCGGATCTAGCACAGATACGCAGTATTTT. Its protein product is CASTVNSGSSTDTQYF.